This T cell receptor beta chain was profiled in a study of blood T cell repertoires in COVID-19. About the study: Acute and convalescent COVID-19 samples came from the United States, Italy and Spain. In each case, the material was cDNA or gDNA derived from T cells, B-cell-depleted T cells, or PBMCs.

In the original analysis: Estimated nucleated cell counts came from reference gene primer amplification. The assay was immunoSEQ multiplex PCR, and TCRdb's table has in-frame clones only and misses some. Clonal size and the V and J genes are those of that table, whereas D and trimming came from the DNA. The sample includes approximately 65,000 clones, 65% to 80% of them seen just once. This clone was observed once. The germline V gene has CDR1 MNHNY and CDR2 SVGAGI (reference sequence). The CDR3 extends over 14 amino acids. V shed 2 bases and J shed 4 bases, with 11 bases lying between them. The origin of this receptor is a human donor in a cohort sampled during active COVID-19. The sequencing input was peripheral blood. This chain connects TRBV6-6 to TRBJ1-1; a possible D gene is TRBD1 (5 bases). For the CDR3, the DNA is TGTGCCAGCAGTTACGGAGCCCAGGGCACTGAAGCTTTCTTT. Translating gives CASSYGAQGTEAFF.